This T cell receptor (beta chain) was observed in a study of T-cell reconstitution after alpha-beta-depleted transplantation in children. Unique molecular identifiers were incorporated during preparation of the TCRbeta library. Each CDR3 protein is one row after TCRdb ran MiXCR on the PCR reads. The table includes about 490,000 distinct CDR3 sequences, roughly a tenth detected once. This clonotype has ten or more counts. The V gene's germline CDR1 is SGHRS and CDR2 YFSETQ. The V and J ends lost 4 bases and 5 bases respectively, with 18 bases between them. The CDR3 sequence is 15 residues long. Sequenced material: PBMCs, taken before TCRalphabeta/CD19-depleted stem cell transplant. The chain couples TRBV5-1 to TRBJ2-5, with D possibly being TRBD2 (5 bases). The sequence was collected from a child aged 2 to 9 with inherited bone marrow failure, due to receive a stem cell transplant. CDR3 nucleotide sequence: TGCGCCAGCAGCCTAGGTTGGGCTTCGGGGGAGACCCAGTACTTC. It specifies CASSLGWASGETQYF.